Reported below is one T cell receptor beta chain. In its sample, this clonotype was seen many times. It lacks a known antigen. Nothing much larger sits one base from this clone, and base qualities are not available. The data were obtained in a study of T cell repertoires in cytomegalovirus infection (dated by TCRdb to the late 2010s). In terms of the full investigation: The peptide stimulations were aimed at well-studied HLA-B-restricted epitopes as well as recently identified HLA-C-restricted CMV epitopes, whose presentation resists viral immunomodulation. Donor HLA type was relevant to the analysis, as public TCR beta signatures indicated carriage of CMV infection together with the matching HLA type.

The sample was run on an Illumina HiSeq 1500. TCRdb took the public reads, trimmed them with fastp at Q25, ran MiXCR for clone calling and kept in-frame beta chains. One record per CDR3 amino acid sequence lists the most common genes and DNA. The sample records 110,000 or so distinct CDR3 sequences, about 33% of which are singletons. Around 41% of the sample is taken by the ten largest. Overall study outcomes, separate from this receptor: The ex vivo response was dominated by HLA-C-restricted CMV-specific TCR beta clonotypes, which also provided the single most frequent clonotype in two of eight donors. Carriers of CMV infection plus the relevant HLA type were discriminated by the cumulative frequency of public TCR beta family members in the study cohort and in an independent approximately 360-donor cohort.

What this sample's treatment or condition label stands for: in vitro stimulation with specific CMV peptide epitopes to enrich CMV-specific T cells. The TCR sequence derives from a human donor in good health (CMV status not recorded). Some clones in this sample may be carry-over from other donors' samples. The input for sequencing was CD8+ T cells from cultured PBMCs, taken from culture after CMV antigen stimulation.

The CDR3 region has the sequence CSVYYNYGYTF. Here is the DNA: TGCAGCGTCTACTATAACTATGGCTACACCTTC. The chain links TRBV29-1 with TRBJ1-2, with no reliable assignment of the D segment. The cysteine opens and the phenylalanine closes a CDR3 of 11 amino acids. This entry keeps only the CDR3 DNA: 33 bases, framed from base 1. The CDR1 and CDR2 encoded by the germline V gene are SQVTM and ANQGSEA. Deletion took 6 bases off V and 1 base off J, with a span of 6 bases between the germline ends.